This T cell receptor (beta chain) was retrieved from a study of shared clonotypes between healthy human individuals. To note about this clone: Its target is not known.

The study's findings and limits: Against clonotypes common to all four donors, non-shared ones had lower generation probabilities.

Donors comprised healthy HIV-negative adults lacking recent acute infections or vaccinations. Only Caucasian adults living in Nashville, Tennessee made up the donor group. Splitting of CD4+ cells produced CD45RA+ naive and CD45RA-negative memory subsets. Trimming at V came to 4 bases and at J to 7 bases, leaving 14 bases not matched to a gene. CDR1 is SGHRS, CDR2 YFSETQ, per germline. The CDR3 has 17 residues. Assay: immunoSEQ multiplex PCR; the TCRdb copy retains only in-frame clones and omits some. There are about 1 million clones in the sample; about 76% occur only once, and 1.2% to 1.5% lies in the top ten.

The V gene is TRBV5-1, the J gene TRBJ2-3, with 11 bases that match TRBD2. Source material: memory CD4+ T cells sorted from blood. The sample's subset: CD45RA-negative fraction. The sequence was collected from a man aged 18 to 30 in good health. The CDR3 loop is CASSTRLAGGTGNTQYF. CDR3 DNA sequence: TGCGCCAGCAGCACGCGCCTAGCGGGGGGTACGGGGAATACGCAGTATTTT.